Each of the 12 T cell receptor beta chains below was sequenced from the same sample in a study of T cell responses to AZD1222 COVID-19 vaccine. Sequenced by immunoSEQ multiplex PCR; TCRdb stores in-frame clones only, minus some. The table has about 110,000 clones, roughly 90% seen once; the top ten hold approximately 7%. Sequencing used peripheral blood, obtained on day 0 of AZD1222 vaccination. The receptors were sampled from an adult in good health.

The rearrangement uses TRBV4-1 and TRBJ2-3, with 10 bases aligning to TRBD2. This CDR3 contains 16 residues. J gave up 8 bases and V 1 base, and 9 bases lay outside the gene matches. Germline values: CDR1 MGHRA, CDR2 YSYEKL. CDR3 coding DNA: TGCGCCAGCAGCCAAGCCCGGACTAGCGGAAATATTACGCAGTATTTT. The encoded protein is CASSQARTSGNITQYF.

The chain is built from TRBV6-6 and TRBJ1-5; D gene ambiguous. CDR3 size: 14 residues. Germline-derived CDR1 and CDR2 are MNHNY and SVGAGI (reference sequence). V was shortened by 0 bases and J by 3 bases, with 6 bases between the two germline ends. CDR3 residues: CASSYSRDNQPQHF. The CDR3 DNA reads TGTGCCAGCAGTTACTCGAGGGACAATCAGCCCCAGCATTTT.

In this sample, this clone turned up many times. The genes are TRBV4-2 and TRBJ2-1; 7 positions agree with TRBD2. This CDR3 has 14 amino acids. CDR1 is LGHNA, CDR2 YNFKEQ, per germline. Trimming removed 5 bases from V and 10 bases from J; junction bases left unmatched: 11. This CDR3 reads CASSSREVREEQFF. CDR3 nucleotides: TGTGCCAGCAGCTCACGGGAGGTACGTGAGGAGCAGTTCTTC.

V gene TRBV11-1 combines with J gene TRBJ1-2, with TRBD1 as a possible D gene (5 bases). Germline V gives CDR1 SGHAT, CDR2 FQDESV (reference sequence). Trimming shortened V by 4 bases and J by 8 bases, and 23 bases separated the two germline ends. The CDR3 sequence is 16 residues long. CDR3 loop: CASSSSGRPLPGGYTF. The CDR3 DNA follows: TGTGCCAGCAGCTCCTCTGGCCGGCCATTACCAGGGGGCTACACCTTC.

This clone came up a few times. CDR3 sequence: CASSPSDREDNSPLHF. The CDR3 nucleotides read TGCGCCAGCAGCCCGTCGGACAGAGAAGATAATTCACCCCTCCACTTT. J is TRBJ1-6 and V is TRBV5-1, with D maybe TRBD1 (6 bases). This CDR3 region has 16 residues. The V gene's germline CDR1 is SGHRS and CDR2 YFSETQ. V dropped 4 bases and J dropped 5 bases, with 16 bases sitting between them.

V usage is TRBV11-3 and J usage is TRBJ1-2; D is perhaps TRBD1 (5 bases). V shed 1 base and J shed 5 bases, with 11 bases lying between them. In germline, CDR1 is SGHNT, CDR2 YENEEA. This CDR3 has 14 amino acids. Written as DNA, the CDR3 is TGTGCCAGCAGCTTAGGTGGGGCAGGATATGGCTACACCTTC. This sequence encodes CASSLGGAGYGYTF.

This chain connects TRBV13 to TRBJ1-2, with 12 bases fitting TRBD1. J gave up 4 bases and V 2 bases, and 5 bases lay outside the gene matches. The CDR3 has 16 residues. CDR1 is PRHDT, CDR2 FYEKMQ, per germline (reference sequence). The CDR3 region has the DNA TGTGCCAGCAGCTTAAGGCCGGGACAGGGGGCCTATGGCTACACCTTC. Translation gives CASSLRPGQGAYGYTF.

The chain links TRBV4-2 to TRBJ1-3; D remains ambiguous. Germline V lookup: CDR1 LGHNA, CDR2 YNFKEQ. This CDR3 is 18 amino acids long. V was shortened by 0 bases and J by 0 bases, with 15 bases between the two germline ends. The CDR3 DNA reads as TGTGCCAGCAGCCAAGAAGGCGGCAGACTTTACTCTGGAAACACCATATATTTT. Translation: CASSQEGGRLYSGNTIYF.

The count of this clone is one. This chain links TRBV5-1 with TRBJ1-5; maybe TRBD1 (5 bases). The CDR3 is 15 residues long. The ends were cut back, 0 bases at V and 3 bases at J, with 10 bases in the middle. Germline assignment: CDR1 SGHRS and CDR2 YFSETQ. The CDR3 loop is CASSLEGTNNQPQHF. The DNA for the CDR3 is TGCGCCAGCAGCTTGGAAGGGACCAACAATCAGCCCCAGCATTTT.

The chain recombines TRBV27 with TRBJ2-6; D is uncertain. Germline assignment: CDR1 MNHEY and CDR2 SMNVEV (reference sequence). CDR3 length: 19 residues. The V and J ends lost 3 bases and 0 bases respectively, with 18 bases between them. The CDR3 DNA reads as TGTGCCAGCAGTTTTAGGCCCAATAACCTCTTCTCTGGGGCCAACGTCCTGACTTTC. It specifies CASSFRPNNLFSGANVLTF.

The CDR3 spells CASSSQGSYGYTF. The CDR3 DNA follows: TGTGCCAGCAGCTCACAGGGGAGCTATGGCTACACCTTC. The chain is built from TRBV7-3 and TRBJ1-2, with TRBD1 matching 7 bases. The V gene's germline CDR1 is SGHTA and CDR2 FQGTGA. CDR3 size: 13 residues. Trimming at V came to 4 bases and at J to 4 bases, leaving 3 bases not matched to a gene.

CDR3 coding DNA: TGTGCCAGCAGACCCGGGAGCTCCTATAATTCACCCCTCCACTTT. Amino acids: CASRPGSSYNSPLHF. The V call is TRBV11-3, the J call TRBJ1-6; D unresolved. Trimming shortened V by 6 bases and J by 0 bases, and 9 bases separated the two germline ends. The CDR3 loop spans 15 amino acids. The germline V gene has CDR1 SGHNT and CDR2 YENEEA.